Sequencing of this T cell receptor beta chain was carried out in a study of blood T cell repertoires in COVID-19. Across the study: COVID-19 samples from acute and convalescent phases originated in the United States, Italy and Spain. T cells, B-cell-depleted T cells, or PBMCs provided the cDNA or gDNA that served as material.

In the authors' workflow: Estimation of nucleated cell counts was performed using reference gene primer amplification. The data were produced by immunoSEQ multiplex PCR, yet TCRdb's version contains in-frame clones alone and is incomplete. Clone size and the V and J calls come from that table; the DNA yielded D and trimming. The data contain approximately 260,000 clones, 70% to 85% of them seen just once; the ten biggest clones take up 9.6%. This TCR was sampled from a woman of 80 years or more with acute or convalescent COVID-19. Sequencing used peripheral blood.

CDR3 in amino acids: CASSYSGARNTEAFF. CDR3 DNA sequence: TGTGCCAGCAGTTACTCGGGGGCTCGGAACACTGAAGCTTTCTTT. The rearrangement links TRBV6-5 to TRBJ1-1; perhaps TRBD1 as D (6 bases). The CDR3 length is 15 residues. The ends were cut back, 0 bases at V and 1 base at J, with 9 bases in the middle. Germline V gene sequence: CDR1 MNHEY, CDR2 SVGAGI.